These 20 T cell receptor beta chains originate from one sample sequenced in a study of T cell repertoires in cytomegalovirus infection. TCRdb ran MiXCR on the reads and lists one entry per CDR3 protein. The table shows a few hundred thousand distinct CDR3 sequences, with approximately 22% occurring only once. Input material: CD8+ T cells from PBMCs. Receptors originate from a human donor in good health (CMV status not recorded). Some clones in this sample may be carry-over from other donors' samples.

This sequence joins TRBV7-9 and TRBJ2-1; possible D gene TRBD1, 6 bases. The V gene lost 3 bases and the J gene lost 4 bases, with 10 bases spanning the gap. This CDR3 is 14 amino acids long. Germline V lookup: CDR1 SEHNR, CDR2 FQNEAQ (reference sequence). CDR3 in amino acids: CASSFRGRYNEQFF. The CDR3 DNA reads as TGTGCCAGCAGCTTCAGGGGAAGGTACAATGAGCAGTTCTTC. Filled out from reference TRBV7-9 and TRBJ2-1, the complete variable domain reads DTGVSQNPRHKITKRGQNVTFRCDPISEHNRLYWYRQTLGQGPEFLTYFQNEAQLEKSRLLSDRFSAERPKGSFSTLEIQRTEQGDSAMYLCASSFRGRYNEQFFGPGTRLTVL.

This clonotype was seen just once. The chain has TRBV7-3 and TRBJ2-1; 11 bases are a match to TRBD2. Germline CDR1 and CDR2: SGHTA and FQGTGA. The V segment lost 1 base and the J segment 0 bases; nucleotides outside the gene matches: 5. This CDR3 contains 18 residues. CDR3 DNA sequence: TGTGCCAGCAGCTTAATGGGACTAGCGGAGGCCTCCTACAATGAGCAGTTCTTC. It yields the protein CASSLMGLAEASYNEQFF. The full variable domain, its missing parts supplied by reference TRBV7-3 and TRBJ2-1, is GAGVSQTPSNKVTEKGKYVELRCDPISGHTALYWYRQSLGQGPEFLIYFQGTGAADDSGLPNDRFFAVRPEGSVSTLKIQRTERGDSAVYLCASSLMGLAEASYNEQFFGPGTRLTVL.

This clonotype was seen repeatedly, ten times or more. V usage is TRBV12-3 or TRBV12-4 and J usage is TRBJ1-1, with 8 nucleotides matching TRBD1. V was clipped by 4 bases and J by 8 bases; unmatched bases: 0. The CDR3 is 11 residues long. The CDR3 protein is CASSWTGEAFF. The CDR3, as DNA: TGTGCCAGCAGTTGGACAGGGGAAGCTTTCTTT.

This clonotype was picked up many times. This chain uses TRBV7-6 with TRBJ2-2, with D tentatively TRBD2 (5 bases). CDR1 is SGHVS and CDR2 is FNYEAQ in the germline V gene. Trimming left V 5 bases short and J 5 bases short, with 21 bases between. The CDR3 runs 17 residues. DNA of the CDR3: TGTGCCAGCAGCCCCTTCCTAAAGTCACCGGGAACCGGGGAGCTGTTTTTT. Residues: CASSPFLKSPGTGELFF. Based on the CDR3 plus reference TRBV7-6 and TRBJ2-2, the full variable domain is GAGVSQSPRYKVTKRGQDVALRCDPISGHVSLYWYRQALGQGPEFLTYFNYEAQQDKSGLPNDRFSAERPEGSISTLTIQRTEQRDSAMYRCASSPFLKSPGTGELFFGEGSRLTVL.

This clonotype was observed many times. The rearrangement joins TRBV6-1 to TRBJ1-5, with TRBD1 matching 9 bases. V was clipped by 2 bases and J by 7 bases; unmatched bases: 6. The CDR3 is 15 residues long. Germline CDR1 and CDR2: MNHNS and SASEGT. For the CDR3, the DNA is TGTGCCAGCAGTGAATGGGGACAGGGTCAGCAGCCCCAGCATTTT. It codes for CASSEWGQGQQPQHF.

This clonotype showed up just a few times. The chain links TRBV6-6 to TRBJ2-3; 7 nucleotides match TRBD2. Germline CDR1 MNHNY, CDR2 SVGAGI (reference sequence). V lost 6 bases to trimming and J lost 2 bases; unmatched junction nucleotides: 11. This CDR3 is 16 amino acids long. CDR3: CASSFSVGGTTDTQYF. In DNA, the CDR3 is TGTGCCAGCAGCTTTTCGGTGGGGGGGACCACAGATACGCAGTATTTT.

This clonotype was found a few times. This sequence joins TRBV11-3 and TRBJ2-1; 7 bases line up with TRBD1. CDR1 is SGHNT and CDR2 is YENEEA in the germline V gene. The junction had 2 bases not matched to a gene; V was cut back by 1 base and J by 2 bases. This CDR3 has 15 amino acids. CDR3 bases: TGTGCCAGCAGCTTAGTAACAGGGGCCTACAATGAGCAGTTCTTC. It encodes CASSLVTGAYNEQFF.

Points on this clonotype: Since a much larger clone is just one base distant, this may be a read error. The chain recombines TRBV2 with TRBJ2-5, with D tentatively TRBD2 (6 bases). Germline V gene lookup returns CDR1 SNHLY and CDR2 FYNNEI. Trimming took off 4 bases at V and 4 bases at J, with 7 bases between the two ends. This CDR3 contains 12 residues. CDR3 sequence (DNA): TGTGCCAGCAGTGGACTAGTAGAGACCCAGTACTTC. It yields the protein CASSGLVETQYF.

The chain employs TRBV20-1 and TRBJ2-3; D possibly matches TRBD1 or TRBD2 (6 bases each). The CDR3 is made up of 16 amino acids. CDR1 is DFQATT, CDR2 SNEGSKA, per germline (reference sequence). Deletions cut 0 bases from V and 0 bases from J, with 13 bases between. CDR3 region: CSARDLTGASTDTQYF. The CDR3 DNA reads as TGCAGTGCTAGAGATCTGACGGGGGCTAGCACAGATACGCAGTATTTT.

This rearrangement joins TRBV14 to TRBJ2-7, with 7 bases identical to TRBD1. Germline V gene sequence: CDR1 SGHDN, CDR2 FVKESK. V shed 7 bases and J 4 bases; nucleotides not matched to a gene: 4. The CDR3 length is 12 residues. The CDR3 region is CASNPTGYEQYF. The DNA of the CDR3 is TGTGCCAGCAACCCGACAGGGTACGAGCAGTACTTC.

The genes are TRBV12-3 or TRBV12-4 and TRBJ2-1, with a tentative D call TRBD2 (7 bases). This CDR3 has 13 residues. The germline V and J ends were trimmed by 7 bases and 5 bases, with 12 bases remaining between them. CDR3: CASTAGDNNEQFF. The CDR3 nucleotides are TGTGCCAGCACCGCGGGGGACAACAATGAGCAGTTCTTC.

The chain links TRBV27 to TRBJ2-1; D possibly matches TRBD1 or TRBD2 (5 bases each). Germline CDR1 is MNHEY and CDR2 is SMNVEV (reference sequence). V was cut by 3 bases and J by 15 bases, with 12 bases left in between. This CDR3 comprises 11 residues. The CDR3 reads CASSFGRQLFF. CDR3 nucleotides: TGTGCCAGCAGTTTTGGGAGACAGTTGTTCTTC.

This clonotype was observed many times. V gene TRBV7-2 combines with J gene TRBJ2-3; D is uncertain. Trimming removed 1 base from V and 5 bases from J, with 13 bases in between. CDR1 is SGHTA and CDR2 is FQGNSA in the germline V gene. The CDR3 is 15 amino acids. The CDR3 DNA sequence: TGTGCCAGCAGCTTAGAGCCCCTCTTAGGAGATACGCAGTATTTT. Encoded protein: CASSLEPLLGDTQYF.

A remark on this clonotype: As the CDR3 is not closed by the conserved phenylalanine or tryptophan, this likely results from a read error. The V gene is TRBV28, the J gene TRBJ2-1, with 12 nucleotides matching TRBD2. V gave up 4 bases and J gave up 6 bases; unmatched junction bases: 10. There are 17 residues in the CDR3. CDR1 MDHEN and CDR2 SYDVKM come from the germline V gene. CDR3 in amino acids: CASSSTPLAGGINEQFV. The DNA of the CDR3 is TGTGCCAGCAGTTCGACCCCCCTAGCGGGGGGGATCAATGAGCAGTTCGTC.

The table lists this clonotype with many counts. The J gene is TRBJ2-1, the V gene TRBV2; possible D gene TRBD1, 6 bases. The CDR3 has 14 residues. The germline V gene encodes CDR1 SNHLY and CDR2 FYNNEI. V was cut by 4 bases and J by 3 bases, with 10 bases left in between. The CDR3 spells CASSVDSSYNEQFF. The CDR3 DNA sequence: TGTGCCAGCAGTGTGGACAGTAGCTACAATGAGCAGTTCTTC.

This clonotype was seen at least ten times. V is TRBV7-2 and J is TRBJ2-7; 11 bases line up with TRBD1. The CDR3 spans 20 residues. CDR1 and CDR2 (germline): SGHTA, FQGNSA. V trimming: 2 bases; J trimming: 0 bases; junction bases outside the gene matches: 15. The CDR3 sequence: CASSLYDWASGTGGSYEQYF. CDR3 in DNA: TGTGCCAGCAGCTTATATGACTGGGCCTCAGGGACAGGGGGCTCCTACGAGCAGTACTTC. The full variable domain, completed using reference TRBV7-2 and TRBJ2-7, is GAGVSQSPSNKVTEKGKDVELRCDPISGHTALYWYRQSLGQGLEFLIYFQGNSAPDKSGLPSDRFSAERTGGSVSTLTIQRTQQEDSAVYLCASSLYDWASGTGGSYEQYFGPGTRLTVT.

This chain connects TRBV5-4 to TRBJ2-1; TRBD2 matches at 11 bases. The CDR3 runs to 15 residues. Unmatched junction bases numbered 10, after V lost 4 bases and J lost 10 bases. Germline-derived CDR1 and CDR2 are SGHNT and YYREEE (reference sequence). The chain's CDR3 is CASSLSGGAFREQFF. DNA for the CDR3: TGTGCCAGCAGCCTTAGCGGGGGGGCCTTTCGGGAGCAGTTCTTC.

The chain has TRBV5-6 and TRBJ2-7, with D possibly TRBD1 on 6 matching bases. The CDR3 extends over 14 amino acids. V was trimmed by 6 bases and J by 3 bases, leaving 16 bases between them. Per germline, CDR1 SGHDT and CDR2 YYEEEE. For the CDR3, the DNA is TGTGCCAGCAAACCATCGTGGGGGCTCTACGAGCAGTACTTC. This encodes CASKPSWGLYEQYF.

At least ten counts were recorded for this clonotype. The chain uses TRBV28 and TRBJ2-3; 9 nucleotides line up with TRBD2. Germline values: CDR1 MDHEN, CDR2 SYDVKM. This CDR3 spans 17 amino acids. V lost 4 bases to trimming and J lost 0 bases; unmatched junction nucleotides: 8. CDR3 nucleotides: TGTGCCAGCAGTTCCATGGAGCTAGCGGGGAGCACAGATACGCAGTATTTT. This encodes CASSSMELAGSTDTQYF.

The chain combines TRBV6-1 with TRBJ2-1; D uncertain. Trimming left V 6 bases short and J 6 bases short, with 12 bases between. Germline CDR1 MNHNS, CDR2 SASEGT. This CDR3 has 13 residues. CDR3 amino acids: CASRMVGGNEQFF. In nucleotides, the CDR3 is TGTGCCAGCAGGATGGTGGGCGGCAATGAGCAGTTCTTC.